This TCR beta chain was identified during a study of Ad26.COV2.S vaccination and SARS-CoV-2 variants. Across the study: The vaccine Ad26.COV2.S was put into the muscle once, or twice with 56 days between. Whole-study results and caveats: In TCR breadth and depth analyses, total T cell responses may have been underestimated. Placebo recipients showed lower spike-specific TCR breadth than vaccinees.

This clone came up once. Its target is not known. The CDR3 is 14 amino acids. Germline V gene sequence: CDR1 SGHTA, CDR2 FQGTGA. With 11 bases clipped from V and 1 base from J, the junction kept 10 bases outside the gene matches. Treatment denoted: around 19 received Ad26.COV2.S at low or high dose, single or two shots; about five received placebo; per-sample allocation not given. Collection of samples fell on day 63 after the first vaccine or placebo injection. The table came from immunoSEQ multiplex PCR; TCRdb's copy has only in-frame clones and leaves some out. Among approximately 240,000 clones, 88% were seen once, and the ten largest hold around 10%.

The TCR comes from a person aged 18-65 years who received the Ad26.COV2.S COVID-19 vaccine or a placebo. This material consisted of peripheral blood, taken in a trial of Ad26.COV2.S vaccine versus placebo. The rearrangement joins TRBV7-3 to TRBJ2-7, with TRBD2 matching 8 bases. The CDR3 region is CAWRTSCRSYEQYF. Written as DNA, the CDR3 is TGTGCCTGGCGGACTAGCTGCAGATCCTACGAGCAGTACTTC. Drawing the rest from reference TRBV7-3 and TRBJ2-7, the complete variable domain is GAGVSQTPSNKVTEKGKYVELRCDPISGHTALYWYRQSLGQGPEFLIYFQGTGAADDSGLPNDRFFAVRPEGSVSTLKIQRTERGDSAVYLCAWRTSCRSYEQYFGPGTRLTVT.